The rows below give T cell receptor beta chains drawn from one sample of a study of identical twins. Each CDR3 protein gets one entry after TCRdb re-called the 5' RACE reads with MiXCR. The profile covers hundreds of thousands of distinct CDR3 sequences, with approximately 6% appearing a single time and 1.5% to 2% taken by the ten largest. Sample: naive T cells sorted from blood. The receptor source for this set is a man younger than 30 in good health. Both conserved end residues are part of each CDR3. The D gene is left open where the match is weak. A row's size may be missing; if present it is once, few, many or a size class.

CDR3	DNA	length	V	D	J	size
CASSFGEGMGYGYTF	TGTGCCAGCAGTTTCGGTGAGGGTATGGGCTATGGCTACACCTTC	15	TRBV27	.	TRBJ1-2	.
CSARTSGRLGWRDTQYF	TGCAGTGCTAGGACTAGCGGGAGACTTGGGTGGAGAGATACGCAGTATTTT	17	TRBV20-1	TRBD2	TRBJ2-3	many
CASSYDGISGNTIYF	TGTGCCAGCAGTTACGATGGAATCTCTGGAAACACCATATATTTT	15	TRBV6-2/TRBV6-3	.	TRBJ1-3	.
CSVRPGPNTEAFF	TGCAGCGTTCGGCCGGGACCGAACACTGAAGCTTTCTTT	13	TRBV29-1	.	TRBJ1-1	many
CASSWLAGGGNEQFF	TGTGCCAGCAGTTGGCTAGCGGGAGGAGGAAATGAGCAGTTCTTC	15	TRBV6-2/TRBV6-3	TRBD2	TRBJ2-1	few
CASSSLSGGESKNIQYF	TGTGCCAGCAGTTCCTTATCGGGCGGGGAGTCCAAAAACATTCAGTACTTC	17	TRBV6-5	.	TRBJ2-4	.
CASALWAGDEQYF	TGTGCCAGCGCCCTATGGGCCGGGGACGAGCAGTACTTC	13	TRBV7-9	.	TRBJ2-7	few
CASSLPDIGELFF	TGCGCCAGCAGCTTGCCGGACATCGGGGAGCTGTTTTTT	13	TRBV5-1	.	TRBJ2-2	many
CSVSDTGELFF	TGCAGCGTTTCGGACACCGGGGAGCTGTTTTTT	11	TRBV29-1	.	TRBJ2-2	few
CASTEGRGGSPETQYF	TGTGCCAGCACGGAGGGGCGAGGGGGCTCTCCAGAGACCCAGTACTTC	16	TRBV2	.	TRBJ2-5	few
CASSQDFDSEAFF	TGTGCCAGCAGCCAAGATTTCGACTCTGAAGCTTTCTTT	13	TRBV14	.	TRBJ1-1	.
CASTSGDYEQYF	TGTGCCAGCACTAGCGGGGATTACGAGCAGTACTTC	12	TRBV6-5	TRBD2	TRBJ2-7	.
CASSLYPRDRANYNEQFF	TGTGCCAGCAGCTTATACCCCCGGGACAGGGCTAACTACAATGAGCAGTTCTTC	18	TRBV11-1	TRBD1	TRBJ2-1	many
CASSSYQGGGYTF	TGTGCCAGCAGTTCGTATCAGGGTGGCGGCTACACCTTC	13	TRBV6-5	.	TRBJ1-2	.
CSAGISGNTGELFF	TGCAGTGCTGGGATTAGCGGGAACACCGGGGAGCTGTTTTTT	14	TRBV20-1	.	TRBJ2-2	many
CASSFQAAQETQYF	TGTGCCAGCAGCTTTCAGGCAGCCCAAGAGACCCAGTACTTC	14	TRBV5-5	.	TRBJ2-5	many
CSVEDEVERPYNEQFF	TGCAGCGTTGAAGATGAGGTCGAGAGACCCTACAATGAGCAGTTCTTC	16	TRBV29-1	.	TRBJ2-1	many
CASSVRLADIQYF	TGTGCCAGCAGCGTAAGGTTGGCGGACATTCAGTACTTC	13	TRBV9	.	TRBJ2-4	many
CASSRQEANYGYTF	TGTGCCAGCTCCCGTCAGGAAGCTAACTATGGCTACACCTTC	14	TRBV9	.	TRBJ1-2	many
CSARSKMSGENEQFF	TGCAGTGCTAGATCGAAGATGAGTGGGGAGAATGAGCAGTTCTTC	15	TRBV20-1	.	TRBJ2-1	many
CASSLSVTYNEQFF	TGTGCCAGCAGTCTTAGCGTTACTTACAATGAGCAGTTCTTC	14	TRBV7-9	.	TRBJ2-1	many
CSARGKIRGLEAFF	TGCAGTGCTAGAGGCAAGATAAGGGGTCTTGAAGCTTTCTTT	14	TRBV20-1	.	TRBJ1-1	many
CSARILSSGSTDTQYF	TGCAGTGCTAGAATACTGTCCAGCGGGAGCACAGATACGCAGTATTTT	16	TRBV20-1	.	TRBJ2-3	few
CASRPGIATSYNEQFF	TGTGCCAGCAGACCAGGTATAGCGACTTCCTACAATGAGCAGTTCTTC	16	TRBV6-2/TRBV6-3	.	TRBJ2-1	many
CASSVEGTDTQYF	TGTGCCAGCAGCGTAGAGGGCACAGATACGCAGTATTTT	13	TRBV9	.	TRBJ2-3	many
CASSYSGEDTQYF	TGCGCCAGCAGCTATTCCGGGGAGGATACGCAGTATTTT	13	TRBV5-1	.	TRBJ2-3	many
CASSGTELLAKNIQYF	TGTGCCAGCAGCGGGACGGAGCTTCTAGCCAAAAACATTCAGTACTTC	16	TRBV9	.	TRBJ2-4	.
CASSLNAPGLAGKEQFF	TGTGCCAGCAGCTTAAATGCCCCGGGACTAGCGGGGAAAGAGCAGTTCTTC	17	TRBV7-3	TRBD2	TRBJ2-1	many
CSAQNPLADTDTQYF	TGCAGTGCTCAGAACCCCCTAGCGGACACAGATACGCAGTATTTT	15	TRBV20-1	TRBD2	TRBJ2-3	many
CASSYSVTKETQYF	TGTGCCAGCAGTTACTCGGTGACAAAAGAGACCCAGTACTTC	14	TRBV6-5	.	TRBJ2-5	many
CATSDRWTGSTYNEQFF	TGTGCCACCAGTGACCGCTGGACAGGGTCCACCTACAATGAGCAGTTCTTC	17	TRBV24-1	TRBD1	TRBJ2-1	few
CASSVLPGTSTYNEQFF	TGTGCCAGCAGCGTACTGCCGGGGACTTCTACCTACAATGAGCAGTTCTTC	17	TRBV9	.	TRBJ2-1	many
CASGSGTGWETQYF	TGTGCTAGTGGTTCAGGGACAGGGTGGGAGACCCAGTACTTC	14	TRBV12-5	TRBD1	TRBJ2-5	few
CASSRDGYYGYTF	TGTGCCAGCAGTCGCGACGGCTACTATGGCTACACCTTC	13	TRBV27	.	TRBJ1-2	.
CASSSSGGLGNEQFF	TGTGCCAGCAGTTCGAGTGGGGGGTTGGGCAATGAGCAGTTCTTC	15	TRBV12-3/TRBV12-4	.	TRBJ2-1	many
CASSPGSADTQYF	TGCGCCAGCAGCCCGGGGTCGGCAGATACGCAGTATTTT	13	TRBV5-1	.	TRBJ2-3	many
CSAIGQGNQPQHF	TGCAGTGCTATCGGACAGGGCAATCAGCCCCAGCATTTT	13	TRBV20-1	TRBD1	TRBJ1-5	few
CASSDGREDTQYF	TGTGCCAGTAGTGACGGAAGGGAGGATACGCAGTATTTT	13	TRBV19	.	TRBJ2-3	.
CSAERGSSYNEQFF	TGCAGTGCCGAACGGGGAAGCTCCTACAATGAGCAGTTCTTC	14	TRBV20-1	.	TRBJ2-1	few
CASSEGRHSGNTIYF	TGTGCCAGCAGTGAAGGCCGTCACTCTGGAAACACCATATATTTT	15	TRBV25-1	.	TRBJ1-3	many
CATQRDPSSEDYTF	TGTGCCACACAAAGGGACCCCTCTAGCGAAGACTACACCTTC	14	TRBV28	.	TRBJ1-2	few
CASKAGLQQFF	TGTGCCAGCAAAGCCGGTCTCCAGCAGTTCTTC	11	TRBV27	.	TRBJ2-1	many
CASSLGLVVPDTQYF	TGTGCCAGCAGCTTGGGACTAGTCGTCCCAGATACGCAGTATTTT	15	TRBV11-2	TRBD2	TRBJ2-3	many
CASSGGLATDTQYF	TGCGCCAGCAGCGGGGGACTAGCCACAGATACGCAGTATTTT	14	TRBV5-1	TRBD2	TRBJ2-3	many
CASSTEESPGLAGFEQFF	TGTGCCAGCAGCACTGAGGAATCTCCGGGACTAGCGGGATTTGAGCAGTTCTTC	18	TRBV11-2	TRBD2	TRBJ2-1	many
CASNEGGRIYTQYF	TGTGCCAGCAACGAAGGCGGGAGGATCTATACGCAGTATTTT	14	TRBV2	TRBD2	TRBJ2-3	.
CASSQTGREANYGYTF	TGTGCCAGCAGCCAGACGGGTCGAGAGGCGAACTATGGCTACACCTTC	16	TRBV3-1	.	TRBJ1-2	few
CASRVSGQETQYF	TGTGCCAGTAGGGTGAGCGGCCAAGAGACCCAGTACTTC	13	TRBV19	.	TRBJ2-5	.
CASSLPGLTYEQYF	TGTGCCAGCTCCTTACCGGGACTAACCTACGAGCAGTACTTC	14	TRBV12-3/TRBV12-4	TRBD2	TRBJ2-7	many
CASSIGGSWVGAFF	TGTGCCAGCAGCATCGGGGGCTCCTGGGTCGGGGCTTTCTTT	14	TRBV7-9	.	TRBJ1-1	few